This passage covers 5 T cell receptor beta chains from one sample sequenced in a study of shared clonotypes between healthy human individuals (TCRdb year 2020). The protocol used for the library was the immunoSEQ multiplex PCR assay. The immuneACCESS repertoire file appears here via TCRdb, limited to in-frame rearrangements. These files lack a portion of the clones; in checked studies, under half of the deficit traces to unresolved V genes, and the cause of the others is not known. The sample yields about 2 million clones; about 95% were counted once. The biggest ten clones account for 0.9% to 1.3% of the sample. CD8 naive samples were CD45RO-negative cells positively selected for CCR7, giving a CD45RA+CCR7+ population that excluded TemRA cells. Sequences were obtained from naive CD8+ T cells sorted from blood. The cell subset or site label here, explained by the study, means: CD45RA+CCR7+. The receptor set was obtained from a young man in good health.

The J gene is TRBJ1-2, the V gene TRBV29-1; 7 bases fit TRBD1. The CDR3 covers 13 residues. With 8 bases clipped from V and 0 bases from J, the junction kept 6 bases outside the gene matches. Germline CDR1 reads SQVTM; CDR2 reads ANQGSEA. The CDR3 reads CSIVGQTNYGYTF. CDR3 coding DNA: TGCAGCATCGTGGGACAGACTAACTATGGCTACACCTTC.

J is TRBJ2-3 and V is TRBV5-6, with D maybe TRBD2 (6 bases). Germline-derived CDR1 and CDR2 are SGHDT and YYEEEE. With 6 bases removed from V and 8 bases from J, the gap between germline ends came to 22 bases. The CDR3 is made up of 15 amino acids. The CDR3 sequence is CASTLGGGPYGTQYF. CDR3 DNA sequence: TGTGCCAGCACCCTTGGAGGAGGGCCATACGGTACGCAGTATTTT.

The chain recombines TRBV7-6 with TRBJ2-7; a possible D gene is TRBD1 (5 bases). V lost 5 bases and J 4 bases, leaving 12 bases between the germline ends. The CDR3 covers 13 residues. Germline CDR1 and CDR2: SGHVS and FNYEAQ. The CDR3 region has the DNA TGTGCCAGCAGCATACAGGAACAGTACGAGCAGTACTTC. Translation: CASSIQEQYEQYF. The full variable domain, rest sourced from reference TRBV7-6 and TRBJ2-7, is GAGVSQSPRYKVTKRGQDVALRCDPISGHVSLYWYRQALGQGPEFLTYFNYEAQQDKSGLPNDRFSAERPEGSISTLTIQRTEQRDSAMYRCASSIQEQYEQYFGPGTRLTVT.

The chain joins TRBV12-5 to TRBJ1-1; a possible D gene is TRBD1 (6 bases). V lost 5 bases, J lost 0 bases, and 7 bases lay in between. The germline CDR1 and CDR2 sequences are LGHNT and FRNRAP. This CDR3 spans 13 amino acids. CDR3 nucleotide sequence: TGTGCTAGTGGTCAGGGGATGAACACTGAAGCTTTCTTT. It yields the protein CASGQGMNTEAFF.

V usage is TRBV7-8 and J usage is TRBJ2-7; D not certain. The ends were cut back, 7 bases at V and 1 base at J, with 8 bases in the middle. The length of the CDR3 is 12 residues. Germline V CDR1 and CDR2: SGHVS, FQNEAQ. DNA of the CDR3: TGTGCCAGCACCGTCAATTCCTACGAGCAGTACTTC. This sequence encodes CASTVNSYEQYF. Full variable domain (outside the CDR3, taken from reference TRBV7-8 and TRBJ2-7): GAGVSQSPRYKVAKRGQDVALRCDPISGHVSLFWYQQALGQGPEFLTYFQNEAQLDKSGLPSDRFFAERPEGSVSTLKIQRTQQEDSAVYLCASTVNSYEQYFGPGTRLTVT.